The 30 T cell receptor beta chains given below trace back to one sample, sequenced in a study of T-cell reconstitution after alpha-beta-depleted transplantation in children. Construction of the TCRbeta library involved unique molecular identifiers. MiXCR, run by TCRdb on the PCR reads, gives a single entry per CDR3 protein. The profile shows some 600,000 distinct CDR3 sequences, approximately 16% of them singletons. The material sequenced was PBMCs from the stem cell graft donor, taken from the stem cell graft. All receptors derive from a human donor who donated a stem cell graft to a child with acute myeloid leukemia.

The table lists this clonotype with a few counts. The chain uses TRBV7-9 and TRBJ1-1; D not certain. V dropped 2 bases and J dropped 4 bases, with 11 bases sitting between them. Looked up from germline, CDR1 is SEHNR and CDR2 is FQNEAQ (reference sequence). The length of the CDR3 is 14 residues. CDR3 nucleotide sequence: TGTGCCAGCAGCTTATTGAAATCGAGCACTGAAGCTTTCTTT. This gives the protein CASSLLKSSTEAFF.

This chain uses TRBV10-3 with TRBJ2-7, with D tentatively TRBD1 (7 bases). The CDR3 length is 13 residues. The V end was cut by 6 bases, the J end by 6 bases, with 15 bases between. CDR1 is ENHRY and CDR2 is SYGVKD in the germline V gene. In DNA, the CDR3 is TGTGCCATCAGGGTGGAGGGGGCTCTCGAGCAGTACTTC. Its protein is CAIRVEGALEQYF.

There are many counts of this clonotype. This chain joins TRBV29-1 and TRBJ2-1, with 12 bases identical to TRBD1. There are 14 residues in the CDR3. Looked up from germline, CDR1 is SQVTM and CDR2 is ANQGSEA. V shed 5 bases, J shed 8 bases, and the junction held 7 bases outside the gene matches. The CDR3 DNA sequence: TGCAGCGTTACGGGACAGGGGGCGTCGGATGAGCAGTTCTTC. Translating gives CSVTGQGASDEQFF.

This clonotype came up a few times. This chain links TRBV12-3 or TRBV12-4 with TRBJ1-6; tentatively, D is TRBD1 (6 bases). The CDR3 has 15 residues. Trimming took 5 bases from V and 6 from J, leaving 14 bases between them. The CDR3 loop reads CASSPRGNINSPLHF. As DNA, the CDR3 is TGTGCCAGCAGTCCTAGGGGGAATATTAATTCACCCCTCCACTTT.

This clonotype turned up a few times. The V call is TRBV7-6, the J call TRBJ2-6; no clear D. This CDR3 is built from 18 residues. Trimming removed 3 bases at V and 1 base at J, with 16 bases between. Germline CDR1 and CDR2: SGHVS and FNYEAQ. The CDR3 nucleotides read TGTGCCAGCAGCTTTAAGCTCTCTGGGCGATCTGGGGCCAACGTCCTGACTTTC. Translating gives CASSFKLSGRSGANVLTF. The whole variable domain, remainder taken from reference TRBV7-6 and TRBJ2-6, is GAGVSQSPRYKVTKRGQDVALRCDPISGHVSLYWYRQALGQGPEFLTYFNYEAQQDKSGLPNDRFSAERPEGSISTLTIQRTEQRDSAMYRCASSFKLSGRSGANVLTFGAGSRLTVL.

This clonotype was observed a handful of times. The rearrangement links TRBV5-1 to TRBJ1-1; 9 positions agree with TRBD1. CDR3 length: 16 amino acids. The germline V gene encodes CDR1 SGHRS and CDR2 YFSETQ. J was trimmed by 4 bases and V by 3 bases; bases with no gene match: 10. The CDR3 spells CASSSDRGGERTEAFF. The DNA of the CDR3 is TGCGCCAGCAGCTCGGACAGGGGAGGAGAACGCACTGAAGCTTTCTTT. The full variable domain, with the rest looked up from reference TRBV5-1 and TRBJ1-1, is KAGVTQTPRYLIKTRGQQVTLSCSPISGHRSVSWYQQTPGQGLQFLFEYFSETQRNKGNFPGRFSGRQFSNSRSEMNVSTLELGDSALYLCASSSDRGGERTEAFFGQGTRLTVV.

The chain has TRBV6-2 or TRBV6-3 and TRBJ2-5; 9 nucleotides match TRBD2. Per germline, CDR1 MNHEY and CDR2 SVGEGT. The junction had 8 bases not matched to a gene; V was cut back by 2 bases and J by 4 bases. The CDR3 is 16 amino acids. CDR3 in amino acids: CASSYASGVGGETQYF. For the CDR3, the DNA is TGTGCCAGCAGTTACGCTAGCGGGGTCGGAGGAGAGACCCAGTACTTC.

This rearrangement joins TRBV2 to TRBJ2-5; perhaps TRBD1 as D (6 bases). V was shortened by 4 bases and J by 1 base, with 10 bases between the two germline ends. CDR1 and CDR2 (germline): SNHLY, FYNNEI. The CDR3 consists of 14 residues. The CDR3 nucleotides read TGTGCCAGCAGTGGAATAGGGGGCCAAGAGACCCAGTACTTC. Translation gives CASSGIGGQETQYF.

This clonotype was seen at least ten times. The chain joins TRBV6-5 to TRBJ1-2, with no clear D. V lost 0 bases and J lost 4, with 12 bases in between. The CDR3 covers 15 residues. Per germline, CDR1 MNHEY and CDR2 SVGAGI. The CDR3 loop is CASSYSLQVAYGYTF. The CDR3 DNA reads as TGTGCCAGCAGTTACTCACTGCAGGTTGCCTATGGCTACACCTTC.

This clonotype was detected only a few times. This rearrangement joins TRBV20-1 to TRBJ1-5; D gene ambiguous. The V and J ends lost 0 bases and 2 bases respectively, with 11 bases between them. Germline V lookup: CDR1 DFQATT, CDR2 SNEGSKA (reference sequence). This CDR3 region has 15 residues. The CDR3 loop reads CSAREIGIGNQPQHF. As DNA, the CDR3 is TGCAGTGCTAGAGAAATAGGGATTGGCAATCAGCCCCAGCATTTT.

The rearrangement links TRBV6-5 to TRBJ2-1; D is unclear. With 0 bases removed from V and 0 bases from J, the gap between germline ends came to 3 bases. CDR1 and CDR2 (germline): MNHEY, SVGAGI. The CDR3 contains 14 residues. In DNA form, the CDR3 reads TGTGCCAGCAGTTACTCGCTCTCCTACAATGAGCAGTTCTTC. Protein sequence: CASSYSLSYNEQFF.

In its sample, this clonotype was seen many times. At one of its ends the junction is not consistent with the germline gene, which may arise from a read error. This chain's CDR3 is CASSLAGTGVWEQYF. The CDR3 DNA reads as TGTGCCAGCAGTCTAGCCGGGACAGGGGTATGGGAGCAGTACTTC. The chain employs TRBV12-3 or TRBV12-4 and TRBJ2-7; 10 positions agree with TRBD1. This CDR3 comprises 15 residues.

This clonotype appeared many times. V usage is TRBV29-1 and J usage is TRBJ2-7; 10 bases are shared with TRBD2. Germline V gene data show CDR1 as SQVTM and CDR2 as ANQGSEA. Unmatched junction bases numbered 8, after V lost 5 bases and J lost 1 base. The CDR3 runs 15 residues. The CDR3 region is CSVLLAGGSSYEQYF. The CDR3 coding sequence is TGCAGCGTTCTTTTAGCGGGGGGCTCTTCCTACGAGCAGTACTTC.

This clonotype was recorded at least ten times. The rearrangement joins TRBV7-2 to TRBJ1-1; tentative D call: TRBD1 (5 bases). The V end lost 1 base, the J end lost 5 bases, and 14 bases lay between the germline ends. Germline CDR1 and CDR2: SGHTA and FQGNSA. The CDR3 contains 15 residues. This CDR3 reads CASSLVTGRPTEAFF. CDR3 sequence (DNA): TGTGCCAGCAGCTTAGTGACGGGACGCCCAACTGAAGCTTTCTTT.

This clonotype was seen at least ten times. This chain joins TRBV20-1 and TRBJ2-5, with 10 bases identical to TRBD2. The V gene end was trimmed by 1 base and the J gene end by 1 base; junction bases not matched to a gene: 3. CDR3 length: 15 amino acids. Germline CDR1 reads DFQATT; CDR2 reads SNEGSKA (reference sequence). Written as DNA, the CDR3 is TGCAGTGCTAGAGGTAGCGGGGGGTTCCAAGAGACCCAGTACTTC. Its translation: CSARGSGGFQETQYF.

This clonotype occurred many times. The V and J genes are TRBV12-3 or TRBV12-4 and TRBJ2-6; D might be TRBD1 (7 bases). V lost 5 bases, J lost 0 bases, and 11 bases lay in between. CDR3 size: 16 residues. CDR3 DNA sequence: TGTGCCAGCAGTGGGGGGACAGACTCTGGGGCCAACGTCCTGACTTTC. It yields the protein CASSGGTDSGANVLTF.

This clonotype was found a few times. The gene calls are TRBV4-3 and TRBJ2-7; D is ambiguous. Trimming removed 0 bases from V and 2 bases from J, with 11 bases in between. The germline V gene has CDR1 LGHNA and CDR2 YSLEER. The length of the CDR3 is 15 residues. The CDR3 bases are TGCGCCAGCAGCCAAGAAAATGGGCAGACCTACGAGCAGTACTTC. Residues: CASSQENGQTYEQYF.

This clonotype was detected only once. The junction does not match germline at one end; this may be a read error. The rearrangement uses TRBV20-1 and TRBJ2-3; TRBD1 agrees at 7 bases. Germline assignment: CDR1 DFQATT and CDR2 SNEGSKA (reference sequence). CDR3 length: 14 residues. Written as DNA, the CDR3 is TGCAGTGCTAGAGAGGATAGAGGGACAGATGCGCAGTATTTT. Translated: CSAREDRGTDAQYF.

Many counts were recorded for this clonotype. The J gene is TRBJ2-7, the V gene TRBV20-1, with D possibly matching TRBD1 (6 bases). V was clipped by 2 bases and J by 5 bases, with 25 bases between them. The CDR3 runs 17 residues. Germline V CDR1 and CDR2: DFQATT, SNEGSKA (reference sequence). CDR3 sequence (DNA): TGCAGTGCTAGAAGGGGGACATTGATAGGGGTCGACGACGAGCAGTACTTC. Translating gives CSARRGTLIGVDDEQYF.

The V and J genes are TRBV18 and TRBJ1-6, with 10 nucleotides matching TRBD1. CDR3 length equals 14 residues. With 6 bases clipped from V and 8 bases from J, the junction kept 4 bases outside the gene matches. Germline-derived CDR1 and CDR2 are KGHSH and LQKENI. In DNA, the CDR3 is TGTGCCAGCTCTTCAGGACAGGGGGATTCACCCCTCCACTTT. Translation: CASSSGQGDSPLHF.

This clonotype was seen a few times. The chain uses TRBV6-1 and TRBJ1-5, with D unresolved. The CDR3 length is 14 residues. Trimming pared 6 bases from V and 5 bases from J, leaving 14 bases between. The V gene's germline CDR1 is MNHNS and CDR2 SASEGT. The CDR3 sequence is CASSPTDFYQPQHF. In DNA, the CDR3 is TGTGCCAGCAGCCCTACAGACTTCTATCAGCCCCAGCATTTT.

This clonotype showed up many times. For the CDR3, the DNA is TGTGCCAGCAGCTTAATCGATAATTCACCCCTCCACTTT. Translating it yields CASSLIDNSPLHF. The chain has TRBV7-2 and TRBJ1-6; no firm D call. The CDR3 is made up of 13 amino acids. Germline loops: CDR1 SGHTA, CDR2 FQGNSA. V lost 2 bases and J 5 bases, leaving 4 bases between the germline ends.

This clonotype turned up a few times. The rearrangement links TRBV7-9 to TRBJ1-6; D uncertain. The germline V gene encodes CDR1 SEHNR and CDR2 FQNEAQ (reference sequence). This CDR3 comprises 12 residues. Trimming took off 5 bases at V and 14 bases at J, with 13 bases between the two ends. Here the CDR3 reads CASSRELLALHF. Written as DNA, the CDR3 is TGTGCCAGCAGCCGTGAGCTCCTGGCCCTCCACTTT. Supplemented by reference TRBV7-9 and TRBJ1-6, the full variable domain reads DTGVSQNPRHKITKRGQNVTFRCDPISEHNRLYWYRQTLGQGPEFLTYFQNEAQLEKSRLLSDRFSAERPKGSFSTLEIQRTEQGDSAMYLCASSRELLALHFGNGTRLTVT.

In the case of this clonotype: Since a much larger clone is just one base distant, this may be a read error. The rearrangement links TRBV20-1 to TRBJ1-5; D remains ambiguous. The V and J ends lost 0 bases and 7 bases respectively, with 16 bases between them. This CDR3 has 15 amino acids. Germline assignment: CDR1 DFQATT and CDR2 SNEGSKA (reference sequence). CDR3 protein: CSARDVIGRWQPQHF. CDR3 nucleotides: TGCAGTGCTAGAGACGTGATCGGGAGGTGGCAGCCCCAGCATTTT.

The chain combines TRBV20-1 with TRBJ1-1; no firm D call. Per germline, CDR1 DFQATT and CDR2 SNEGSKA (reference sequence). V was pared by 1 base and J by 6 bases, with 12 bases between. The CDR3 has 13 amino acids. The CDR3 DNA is TGCAGTGCTAGAGGGGGATCGGGCGCTGAAGCTTTCTTT. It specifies CSARGGSGAEAFF.

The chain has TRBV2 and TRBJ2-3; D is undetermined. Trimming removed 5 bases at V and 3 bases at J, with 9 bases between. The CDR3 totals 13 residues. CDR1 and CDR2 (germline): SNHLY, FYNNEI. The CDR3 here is CASSNWVTDTQYF. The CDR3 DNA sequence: TGTGCCAGCAGTAATTGGGTGACAGATACGCAGTATTTT.

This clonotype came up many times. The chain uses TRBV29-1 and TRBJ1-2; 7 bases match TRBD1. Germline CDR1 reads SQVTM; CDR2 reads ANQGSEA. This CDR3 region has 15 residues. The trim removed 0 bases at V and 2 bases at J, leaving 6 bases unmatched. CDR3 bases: TGCAGCGTTGAAGATGTAGGACAGGACAACTATGGCTACACCTTC. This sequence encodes CSVEDVGQDNYGYTF.

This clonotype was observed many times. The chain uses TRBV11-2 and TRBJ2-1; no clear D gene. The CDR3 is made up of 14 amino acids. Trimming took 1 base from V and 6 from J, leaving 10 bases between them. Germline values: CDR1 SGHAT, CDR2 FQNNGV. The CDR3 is CASSLVPNFNEQFF. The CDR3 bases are TGTGCCAGCAGCTTAGTTCCCAACTTCAATGAGCAGTTCTTC.

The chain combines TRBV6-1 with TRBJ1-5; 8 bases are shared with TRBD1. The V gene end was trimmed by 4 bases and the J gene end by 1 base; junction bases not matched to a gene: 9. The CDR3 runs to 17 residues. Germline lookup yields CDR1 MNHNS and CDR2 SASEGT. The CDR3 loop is CASSADRGWGSNQPQHF. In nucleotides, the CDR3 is TGTGCCAGCAGTGCAGACAGGGGTTGGGGAAGCAATCAGCCCCAGCATTTT.

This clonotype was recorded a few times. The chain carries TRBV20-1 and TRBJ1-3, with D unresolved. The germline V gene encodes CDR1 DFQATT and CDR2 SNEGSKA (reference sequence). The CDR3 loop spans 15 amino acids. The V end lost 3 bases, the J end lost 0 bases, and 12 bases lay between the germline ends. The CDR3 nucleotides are TGCAGTGCTAGTACGAGGCCCAGCTCTGGAAACACCATATATTTT. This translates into CSASTRPSSGNTIYF.